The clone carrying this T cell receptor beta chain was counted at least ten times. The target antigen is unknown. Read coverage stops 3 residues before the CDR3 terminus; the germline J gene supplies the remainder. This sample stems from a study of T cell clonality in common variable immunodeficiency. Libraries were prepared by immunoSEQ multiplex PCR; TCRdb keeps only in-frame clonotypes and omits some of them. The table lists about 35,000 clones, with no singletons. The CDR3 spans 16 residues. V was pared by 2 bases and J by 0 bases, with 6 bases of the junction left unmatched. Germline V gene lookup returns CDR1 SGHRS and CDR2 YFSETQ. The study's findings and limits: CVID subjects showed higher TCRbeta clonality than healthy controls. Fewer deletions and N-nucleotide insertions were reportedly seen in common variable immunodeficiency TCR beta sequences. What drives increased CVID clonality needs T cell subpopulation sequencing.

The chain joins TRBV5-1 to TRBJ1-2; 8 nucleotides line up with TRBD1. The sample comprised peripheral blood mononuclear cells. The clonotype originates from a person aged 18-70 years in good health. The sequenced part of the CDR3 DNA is TGCGCCAGCAGCTTACCCCTGACAGGGGCTAACTATGGC. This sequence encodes CASSLPLTGANYG. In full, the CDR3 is CASSLPLTGANYGYTF.